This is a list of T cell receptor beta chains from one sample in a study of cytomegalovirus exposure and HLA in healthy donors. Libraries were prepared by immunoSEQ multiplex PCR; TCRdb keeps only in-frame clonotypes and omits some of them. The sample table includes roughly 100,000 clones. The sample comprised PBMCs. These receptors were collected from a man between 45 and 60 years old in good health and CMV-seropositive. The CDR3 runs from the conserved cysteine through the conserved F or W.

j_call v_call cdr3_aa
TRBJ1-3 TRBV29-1 CSVDGGAGNTIYF
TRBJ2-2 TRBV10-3 CAISPGLGGTGELFF
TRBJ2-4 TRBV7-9 CASSPGPLTKNIQYF
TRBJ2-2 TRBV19 CASSIERGTGELFF
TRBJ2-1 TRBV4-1 CASSPGTSKEEQFF
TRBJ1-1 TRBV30 CAWTDGGVTEAFF
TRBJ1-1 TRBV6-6 CASISQGLIAEAFF
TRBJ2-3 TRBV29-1 CSVEAGTSGSADTQYF
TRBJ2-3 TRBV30 CAWSGVGLVGLTDTQYF
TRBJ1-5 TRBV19 CASSIWTVNQPQHF
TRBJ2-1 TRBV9 CASSGSGGQAYNEQFF
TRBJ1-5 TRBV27 CASSPGTGNQPQHF
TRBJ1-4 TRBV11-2 CASSIGMFRDRDEKLFF
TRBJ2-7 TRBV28 CAVAGRGYEQYF
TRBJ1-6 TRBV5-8 CASSSLTGGNSPLHF
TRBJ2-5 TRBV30 CAWSGLAGGETQYF
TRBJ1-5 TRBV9 CASSGGLHQPQHF
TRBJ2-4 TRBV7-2 CASSLSRGRGAGNIQYF
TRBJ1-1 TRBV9 CASSQTSNTEAFF
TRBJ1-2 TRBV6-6 CASSDYRGSTGYTF
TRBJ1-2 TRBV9 CASSVGTGAGYTF
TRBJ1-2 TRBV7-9 CASSLGPGYGYTF
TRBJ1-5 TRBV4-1 CASSQEQEQPQHF
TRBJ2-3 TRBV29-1 CSVDWGLAGDTQYF
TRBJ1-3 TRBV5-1 CASSLERSRNTIYF
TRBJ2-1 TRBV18 CASSPPLASYNEQFF
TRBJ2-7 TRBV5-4 CASSLMLAGEGDEQYF
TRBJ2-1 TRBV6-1 CASSEGQGNYNEQFF
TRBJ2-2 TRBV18 CASSPRQGAHGELFF
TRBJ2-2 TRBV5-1 CASSPITGLAGGNTGELFF
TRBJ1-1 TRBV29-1 CSVIQGGLGFF
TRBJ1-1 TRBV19 CASTPLGTGESKAFF
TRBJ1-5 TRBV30 CAWSVGAYSNQPQHF
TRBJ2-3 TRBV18 CASSSVLAGLTDTQYF
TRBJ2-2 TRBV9 CASSVGSGVGTGELFF
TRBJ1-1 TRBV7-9 CASSLYRGGKNTEAFF
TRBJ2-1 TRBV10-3 CAIWSSGRVEEQFF
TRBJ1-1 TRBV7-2 CASSLGGGNTEAFF
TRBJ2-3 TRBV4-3 CASRLNRKSWTDTQYF